This T cell receptor (beta chain) appears in the sequencing data of a study of identical twins. Study-level findings and limits: Sequences that were beta out-of-frame showed weaker excess twin sharing. Insertions ran lower in abundant cord blood beta clonotypes, though not in memory repertoires.

TCRdb re-called the 5' RACE reads with MiXCR, one entry per CDR3 protein. The data contain approximately 500,000 distinct CDR3 sequences, about 15% of them seen just once; the ten biggest clones take up around 0.4%. About this clonotype itself: Its cognate antigen is unknown.

The CDR3 consists of 14 residues. The germline CDR1 and CDR2 sequences are SGHRS and YFSETQ. The trim removed 0 bases at V and 7 bases at J, leaving 3 bases unmatched. This sample also belongs to another study, concerning yellow fever vaccine responses in identical twins.

Sequencing was performed on CD4+ T cells sorted from blood. This clonotype was obtained from a woman in her late teens or twenties in good health. The J gene is TRBJ2-4, the V gene TRBV5-1, with TRBD1 matching 8 bases. The CDR3, as DNA: TGCGCCAGCAGCTTGGACAGGGGGAGGAACATTCAGTACTTC. This sequence encodes CASSLDRGRNIQYF.